Below, 5 T cell receptor beta chains from the same sample are listed, as sequenced in a study of technical replicates of blood from several donors. This table comes from immunoSEQ multiplex PCR, and its TCRdb copy is limited to in-frame clones, with some not included. The sample records around 70,000 clones, roughly 94% being singletons. Sample: T cells isolated from PBMCs. The receptors here all came from a human donor in good health.

This chain connects TRBV7-9 to TRBJ1-2; D possibly corresponds to TRBD1 (5 bases). CDR1 and CDR2 (germline): SEHNR, FQNEAQ (reference sequence). This CDR3 contains 12 residues. V lost 11 bases to trimming and J lost 8 bases, with 18 bases between them. The CDR3: CAGTDTGSGYTF. The CDR3 nucleotides read TGTGCCGGAACGGACACCGGGTCGGGCTACACCTTC.

This clone showed up just once. The chain couples TRBV9 to TRBJ2-2, with D possibly matching TRBD2 (5 bases). Germline V gene data show CDR1 as SGDLS and CDR2 as YYNGEE. With 2 bases removed from V and 3 bases from J, the gap between germline ends came to 14 bases. The CDR3 spans 16 residues. CDR3 sequence (DNA): TGTGCCAGCAGCGTTTTCGGGGTCGTGGACACCGGGGAGCTGTTTTTT. Translated, it gives CASSVFGVVDTGELFF.

The chain combines TRBV28 with TRBJ1-5, with TRBD1 identical over 8 bases. The CDR3 is made up of 15 amino acids. Germline trimming cut 6 bases from V and 4 bases from J; bases unmatched to any gene: 8. From germline, CDR1 is MDHEN and CDR2 SYDVKM. CDR3 amino acids: CASRWSQGANQPQHF. The CDR3 DNA reads TGTGCCAGCAGATGGTCGCAGGGGGCGAATCAGCCCCAGCATTTT.

This chain uses TRBV5-1 with TRBJ2-1; 10 bases align to TRBD2. Germline V gives CDR1 SGHRS, CDR2 YFSETQ. J gave up 7 bases and V 2 bases, and 9 bases lay outside the gene matches. This CDR3 region has 16 residues. The CDR3 sequence: CASSLVRGLATNEQFF. The DNA for the CDR3 is TGCGCCAGCAGCTTAGTGAGGGGACTAGCGACTAATGAGCAGTTCTTC. Full variable domain (outside the CDR3, taken from reference TRBV5-1 and TRBJ2-1): KAGVTQTPRYLIKTRGQQVTLSCSPISGHRSVSWYQQTPGQGLQFLFEYFSETQRNKGNFPGRFSGRQFSNSRSEMNVSTLELGDSALYLCASSLVRGLATNEQFFGPGTRLTVL.

CDR3 bases: TGTGCCAGCTGGTGGGGACTGACGAACACTGAAGCTTTCTTT. Its translation: CASWWGLTNTEAFF. The genes are TRBV2 and TRBJ1-1, with D possibly TRBD1 on 5 matching bases. This CDR3 contains 14 residues. With 8 bases removed from V and 1 base from J, the gap between germline ends came to 14 bases. Germline CDR1 is SNHLY and CDR2 is FYNNEI. Full variable domain (missing parts from reference TRBV2 and TRBJ1-1): EPEVTQTPSHQVTQMGQEVILRCVPISNHLYFYWYRQILGQKVEFLVSFYNNEISEKSEIFDDQFSVERPDGSNFTLKIRSTKLEDSAMYFCASWWGLTNTEAFFGQGTRLTVV.